These T cell receptor beta chains were read from a single sample in a study of blood T cells in healthy people across ages. One entry per CDR3 protein results from TCRdb running MiXCR on the 5' RACE reads. The profile shows some 900,000 distinct CDR3 sequences, roughly 43% of them singletons. Sequencing used blood. The receptors come from a man under 40 in good health. Each CDR3 is given with its conserved first and last residue. D genes are given only for firm matches.

d_gene: -; j_gene: TRBJ1-2; v_gene: TRBV4-2; CDR3aa: CASSQQLGRSPNYGYTF
d_gene: -; j_gene: TRBJ2-5; v_gene: TRBV29-1; CDR3aa: CSVERGGGEAQYF
d_gene: -; j_gene: TRBJ2-7; v_gene: TRBV3-1; CDR3aa: CASSLQQGPFSYEQYF
d_gene: -; j_gene: TRBJ2-3; v_gene: TRBV27; CDR3aa: CASSSAWGGLTDTQYF
d_gene: TRBD1; j_gene: TRBJ2-3; v_gene: TRBV12-3/TRBV12-4; CDR3aa: CASSFRDRAADTQYF
d_gene: -; j_gene: TRBJ1-2; v_gene: TRBV29-1; CDR3aa: CSVTRGLGYGYTF
d_gene: -; j_gene: TRBJ2-1; v_gene: TRBV9; CDR3aa: CASSADNYNEQFF
d_gene: TRBD2; j_gene: TRBJ2-1; v_gene: TRBV9; CDR3aa: CASSVARGGVYNEQFF
d_gene: TRBD1; j_gene: TRBJ2-5; v_gene: TRBV4-1; CDR3aa: CASSQDRLRDRVETQYF
d_gene: TRBD2; j_gene: TRBJ2-3; v_gene: TRBV12-3/TRBV12-4; CDR3aa: CASSRTSGGTSTDTQYF
d_gene: TRBD1; j_gene: TRBJ1-2; v_gene: TRBV10-3; CDR3aa: CAISVDRERGYTF
d_gene: -; j_gene: -; v_gene: TRBV7-8; CDR3aa: CASNPSRSRREETQYF
d_gene: -; j_gene: TRBJ1-2; v_gene: TRBV29-1; CDR3aa: CSGEDGGGYTF
d_gene: TRBD1; j_gene: TRBJ2-7; v_gene: TRBV28; CDR3aa: CASSIGQVEGQYF
d_gene: TRBD1; j_gene: -; v_gene: TRBV7-2; CDR3aa: CASSLVSGQGFGEQYF
d_gene: TRBD1; j_gene: TRBJ1-1; v_gene: TRBV10-3; CDR3aa: CSISESTGVNTEAFF
d_gene: TRBD1; j_gene: TRBJ2-3; v_gene: TRBV20-1; CDR3aa: CSARDSTGGDTDTQYF
d_gene: -; j_gene: TRBJ2-3; v_gene: TRBV9; CDR3aa: CASSVGGGGIAQYF
d_gene: -; j_gene: TRBJ2-2; v_gene: TRBV10-3; CDR3aa: CAISVQGYTGELFF
d_gene: TRBD2; j_gene: -; v_gene: TRBV3-1; CDR3aa: CASSRGLASEQYF
d_gene: -; j_gene: TRBJ2-7; v_gene: TRBV7-9; CDR3aa: CASFPSVRGTGDEQYF
d_gene: -; j_gene: TRBJ1-1; v_gene: TRBV7-2; CDR3aa: CASSLSRGLNTEAFF
d_gene: -; j_gene: TRBJ2-7; v_gene: TRBV7-2; CDR3aa: CASSLNFRNEQYF
d_gene: TRBD2; j_gene: TRBJ2-1; v_gene: TRBV27; CDR3aa: CASSPPPSGVSSYNEQFF
d_gene: TRBD1; j_gene: TRBJ2-7; v_gene: TRBV29-1; CDR3aa: CSVELQGANYEQYF
d_gene: -; j_gene: TRBJ2-4; v_gene: TRBV29-1; CDR3aa: CSVVQQGQNIQYF